Presented here are 10 T cell receptor beta chains from one specimen sequenced in a study of blood T cell repertoires in COVID-19. Assay: immunoSEQ multiplex PCR; the TCRdb copy retains only in-frame clones and omits some. This sample carries approximately 160,000 clones, roughly four fifths of them seen once, and the ten largest clones take 7.7%. Sequencing was performed on peripheral blood. The receptors were gathered from a middle-aged man who had recovered from COVID-19.

The J gene is TRBJ2-5, the V gene TRBV4-2, with D hard to call. Germline CDR1 LGHNA, CDR2 YNFKEQ. V lost 4 bases, J lost 1 base, and 13 bases lay in between. CDR3 length: 15 residues. The CDR3 sequence: CASSRTLTGQETQYF. Here the CDR3 DNA reads TGTGCCAGCAGCCGCACACTCACGGGCCAAGAGACCCAGTACTTC.

V usage is TRBV4-3 and J usage is TRBJ2-1; possibly TRBD2 for D (5 bases). Looked up from germline, CDR1 is LGHNA and CDR2 is YSLEER. This CDR3 has 13 amino acids. V dropped 3 bases and J dropped 9 bases, with 12 bases sitting between them. DNA for the CDR3: TGCGCCAGCAGCCACGGCAGCGCGGGTGAGCAGTTCTTC. It codes for CASSHGSAGEQFF.

The chain recombines TRBV19 with TRBJ1-1; 11 positions agree with TRBD1. Germline V CDR1 and CDR2: LNHDA, SQIVND (reference sequence). There are 15 residues in the CDR3. Trimming at V came to 7 bases and at J to 4 bases, leaving 8 bases not matched to a gene. This CDR3 is CASTDRTGGITEAFF. As DNA, the CDR3 is TGTGCCAGTACCGATCGGACAGGGGGCATCACTGAAGCTTTCTTT.

This chain links TRBV7-2 with TRBJ2-5, with 8 bases fitting TRBD1. V shed 3 bases and J 4 bases; nucleotides not matched to a gene: 10. Germline assignment: CDR1 SGHTA and CDR2 FQGNSA. There are 16 residues in the CDR3. The CDR3: CASSFGWQGAVETQYF. In DNA form, the CDR3 reads TGTGCCAGCAGCTTTGGTTGGCAGGGGGCTGTAGAGACCCAGTACTTC.

The rearrangement links TRBV29-1 to TRBJ2-3; 13 bases map to TRBD2. CDR1 and CDR2 (germline): SQVTM, ANQGSEA. With 6 bases clipped from V and 2 bases from J, the junction kept 2 bases outside the gene matches. This CDR3 has 14 residues. This CDR3 reads CSVTSGGTTDTQYF. Here the CDR3 DNA reads TGCAGCGTGACTAGCGGGGGGACCACAGATACGCAGTATTTT.

This clone was counted many times. The rearrangement joins TRBV6-1 to TRBJ2-1, with unresolved D. The germline V gene encodes CDR1 MNHNS and CDR2 SASEGT. V dropped 0 bases and J dropped 9 bases, with 9 bases sitting between them. This CDR3 has 13 residues. The CDR3 sequence: CASSEAPQLEQFF. CDR3 nucleotides: TGTGCCAGCAGTGAAGCTCCCCAACTTGAGCAGTTCTTC.

This chain joins TRBV7-9 and TRBJ2-1; the match to TRBD2 covers 8 bases. Germline trimming cut 8 bases from V and 1 base from J; bases unmatched to any gene: 4. Germline V CDR1 and CDR2: SEHNR, FQNEAQ (reference sequence). This CDR3 contains 14 residues. CDR3 coding DNA: TGTGCCAGCGAAGCGGGGGTTTCCTACAATGAGCAGTTCTTC. Residues: CASEAGVSYNEQFF.

The V call is TRBV24-1, the J call TRBJ2-1; possibly TRBD2 for D (5 bases). The germline gives CDR1 KGHDR, CDR2 SFDVKD. This CDR3 has 13 residues. Trimming removed 2 bases from V and 9 bases from J, with 10 bases in between. The DNA of the CDR3 is TGTGCCACCAGTGATTGGGCTGGAGGTGAGCAGTTCTTC. Its translation: CATSDWAGGEQFF.

This chain uses TRBV28 with TRBJ2-7; the match to TRBD2 covers 7 bases. V dropped 5 bases and J dropped 3; count of bases not matched to a gene: 7. This CDR3 comprises 14 residues. The germline V gene encodes CDR1 MDHEN and CDR2 SYDVKM. The CDR3, as DNA: TGTGCCAGCAGTGACTTCGGGGGGTACTACGAGCAGTACTTC. It encodes CASSDFGGYYEQYF.

This sequence joins TRBV7-2 and TRBJ2-7; 8 bases align to TRBD2. There are 13 residues in the CDR3. Germline CDR1 reads SGHTA; CDR2 reads FQGNSA. V shed 5 bases and J 3 bases; nucleotides not matched to a gene: 3. The CDR3 DNA sequence: TGTGCCAGCAGCCCCGGGGGGGACTACGAGCAGTACTTC. Translating gives CASSPGGDYEQYF.